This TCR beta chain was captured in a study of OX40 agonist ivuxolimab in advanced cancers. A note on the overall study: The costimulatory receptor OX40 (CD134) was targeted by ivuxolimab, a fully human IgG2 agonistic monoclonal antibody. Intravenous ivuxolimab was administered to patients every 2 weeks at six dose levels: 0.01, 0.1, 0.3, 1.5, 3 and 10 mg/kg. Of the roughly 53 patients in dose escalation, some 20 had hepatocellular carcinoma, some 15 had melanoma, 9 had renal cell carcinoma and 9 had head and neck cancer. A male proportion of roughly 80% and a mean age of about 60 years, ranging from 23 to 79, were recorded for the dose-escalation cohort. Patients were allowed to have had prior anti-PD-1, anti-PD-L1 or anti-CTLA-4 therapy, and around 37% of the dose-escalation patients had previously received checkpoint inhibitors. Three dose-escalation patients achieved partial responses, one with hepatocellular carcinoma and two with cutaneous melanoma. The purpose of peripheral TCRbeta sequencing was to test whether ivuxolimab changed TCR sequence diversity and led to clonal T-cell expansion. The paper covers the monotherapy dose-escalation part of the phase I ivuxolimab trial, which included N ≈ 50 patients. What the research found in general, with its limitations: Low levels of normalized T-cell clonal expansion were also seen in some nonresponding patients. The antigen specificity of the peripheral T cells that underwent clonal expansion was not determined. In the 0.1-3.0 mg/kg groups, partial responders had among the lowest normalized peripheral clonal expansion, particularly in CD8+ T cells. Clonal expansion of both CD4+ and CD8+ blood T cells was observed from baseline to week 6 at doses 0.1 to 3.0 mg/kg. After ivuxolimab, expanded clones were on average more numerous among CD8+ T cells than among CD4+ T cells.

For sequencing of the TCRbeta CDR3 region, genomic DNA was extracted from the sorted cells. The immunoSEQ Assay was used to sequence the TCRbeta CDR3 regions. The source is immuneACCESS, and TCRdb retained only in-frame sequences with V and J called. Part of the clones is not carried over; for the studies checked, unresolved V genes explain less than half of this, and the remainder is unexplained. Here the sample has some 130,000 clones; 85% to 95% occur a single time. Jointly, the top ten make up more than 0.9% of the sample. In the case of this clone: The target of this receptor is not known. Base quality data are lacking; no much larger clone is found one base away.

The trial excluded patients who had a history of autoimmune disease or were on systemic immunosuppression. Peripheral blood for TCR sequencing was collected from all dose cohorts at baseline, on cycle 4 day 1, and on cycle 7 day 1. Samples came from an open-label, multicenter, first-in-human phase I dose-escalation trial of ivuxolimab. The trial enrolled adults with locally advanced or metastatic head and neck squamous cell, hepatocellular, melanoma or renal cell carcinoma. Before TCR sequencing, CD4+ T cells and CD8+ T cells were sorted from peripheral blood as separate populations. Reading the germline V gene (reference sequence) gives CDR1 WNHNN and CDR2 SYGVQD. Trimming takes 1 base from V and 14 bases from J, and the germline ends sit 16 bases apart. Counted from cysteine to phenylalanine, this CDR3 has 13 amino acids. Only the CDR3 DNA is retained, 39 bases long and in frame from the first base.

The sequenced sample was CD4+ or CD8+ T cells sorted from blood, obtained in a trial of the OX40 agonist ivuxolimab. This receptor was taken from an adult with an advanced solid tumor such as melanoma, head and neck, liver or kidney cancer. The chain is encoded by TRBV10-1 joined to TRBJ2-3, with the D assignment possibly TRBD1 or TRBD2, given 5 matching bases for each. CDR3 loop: CASSELPGPRLYF. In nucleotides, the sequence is TGCGCCAGCAGTGAGTTGCCGGGACCAAGACTGTATTTT.